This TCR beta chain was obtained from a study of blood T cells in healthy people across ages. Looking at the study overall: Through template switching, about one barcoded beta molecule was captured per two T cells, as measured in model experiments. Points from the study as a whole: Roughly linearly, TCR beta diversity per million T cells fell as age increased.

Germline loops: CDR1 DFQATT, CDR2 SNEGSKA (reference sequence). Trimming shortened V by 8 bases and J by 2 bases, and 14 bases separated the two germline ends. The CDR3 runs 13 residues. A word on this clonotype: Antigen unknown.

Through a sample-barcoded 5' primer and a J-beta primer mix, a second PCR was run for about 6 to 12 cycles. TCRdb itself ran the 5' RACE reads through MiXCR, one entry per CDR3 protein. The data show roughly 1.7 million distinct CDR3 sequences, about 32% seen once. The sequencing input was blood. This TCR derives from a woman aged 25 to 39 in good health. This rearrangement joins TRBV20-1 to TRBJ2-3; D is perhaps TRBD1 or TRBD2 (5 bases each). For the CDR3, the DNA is TGCAGTATCTGGGGCGGGCCCACAGATACGCAGTATTTT. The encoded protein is CSIWGGPTDTQYF.